Sequencing of this T cell receptor beta chain was carried out in a study of blood T cell repertoires in COVID-19. The wider study: COVID-19 samples collected from the United States, Italy and Spain covered acute and convalescent phases.

The table came from immunoSEQ multiplex PCR; TCRdb's copy has only in-frame clones and leaves some out. The repertoire holds some 120,000 clones, approximately 80% seen once, with roughly 7% in the top ten. Germline CDR1 reads MNHEY; CDR2 reads SVGEGT. The CDR3 is made up of 12 amino acids. V lost 1 base and J lost 4, with 4 bases in between. The sequence was obtained from a man in his 70s with active or convalescent COVID-19. The chain employs TRBV6-2 or TRBV6-3 and TRBJ1-1, with no clear D. The sample comprised peripheral blood. CDR3 DNA sequence: TGTGCCAGCAGTTACTGGGCCACTGAAGCTTTCTTT. This sequence encodes CASSYWATEAFF.